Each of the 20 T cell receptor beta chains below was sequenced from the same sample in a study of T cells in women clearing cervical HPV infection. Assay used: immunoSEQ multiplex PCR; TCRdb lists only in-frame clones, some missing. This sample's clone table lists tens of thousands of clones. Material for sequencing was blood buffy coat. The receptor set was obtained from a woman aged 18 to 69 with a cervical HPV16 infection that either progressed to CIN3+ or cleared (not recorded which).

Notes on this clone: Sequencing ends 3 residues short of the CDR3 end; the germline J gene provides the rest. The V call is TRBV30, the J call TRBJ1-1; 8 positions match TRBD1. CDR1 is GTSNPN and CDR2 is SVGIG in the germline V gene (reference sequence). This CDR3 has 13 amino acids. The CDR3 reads CAWRQGAGSEAFF. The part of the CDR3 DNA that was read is TGTGCCTGGAGGCAGGGGGCCGGGTCAGAA.

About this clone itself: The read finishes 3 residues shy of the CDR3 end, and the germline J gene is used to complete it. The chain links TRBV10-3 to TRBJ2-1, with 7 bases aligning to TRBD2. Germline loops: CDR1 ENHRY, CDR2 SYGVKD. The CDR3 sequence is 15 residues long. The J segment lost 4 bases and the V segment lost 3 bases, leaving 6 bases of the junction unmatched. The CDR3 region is CAISERAGEYNEQFF. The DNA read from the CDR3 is TGTGCCATCAGTGAAAGGGCGGGGGAATACAATGAG.

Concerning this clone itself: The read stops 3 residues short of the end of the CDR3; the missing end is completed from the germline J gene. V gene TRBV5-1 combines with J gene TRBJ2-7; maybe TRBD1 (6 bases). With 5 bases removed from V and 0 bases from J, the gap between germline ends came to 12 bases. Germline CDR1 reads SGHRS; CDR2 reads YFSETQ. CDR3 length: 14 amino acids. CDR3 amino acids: CASRSGTTSYEQYF. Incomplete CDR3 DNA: TGCGCCAGCAGGTCCGGGACAACCTCCTACGAG.

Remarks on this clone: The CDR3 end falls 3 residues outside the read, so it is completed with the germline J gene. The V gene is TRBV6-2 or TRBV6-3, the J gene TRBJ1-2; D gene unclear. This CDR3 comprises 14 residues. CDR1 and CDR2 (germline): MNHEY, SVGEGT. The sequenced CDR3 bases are TGTGCCAGCAGTTTAACGGGTCTCAACAATGAC. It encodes CASSLTGLNND. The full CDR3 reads CASSLTGLNNDYTF.

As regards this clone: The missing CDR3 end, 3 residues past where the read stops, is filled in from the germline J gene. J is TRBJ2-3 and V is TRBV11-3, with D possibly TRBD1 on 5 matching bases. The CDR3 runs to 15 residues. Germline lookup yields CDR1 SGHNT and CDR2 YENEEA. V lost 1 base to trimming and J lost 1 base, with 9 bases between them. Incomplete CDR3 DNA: TGTGCCAGCAGCTTAGGGGGCAGTGGCACAGATACG. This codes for CASSLGGSGTDT. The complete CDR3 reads CASSLGGSGTDTQYF.

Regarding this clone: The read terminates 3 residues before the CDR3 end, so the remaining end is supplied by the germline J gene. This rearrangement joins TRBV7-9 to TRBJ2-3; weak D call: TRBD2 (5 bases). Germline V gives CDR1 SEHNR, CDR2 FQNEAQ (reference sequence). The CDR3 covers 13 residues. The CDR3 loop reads CASSHQRRETQYF. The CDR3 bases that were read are TGTGCCAGCAGCCACCAGCGGAGAGAGACG.

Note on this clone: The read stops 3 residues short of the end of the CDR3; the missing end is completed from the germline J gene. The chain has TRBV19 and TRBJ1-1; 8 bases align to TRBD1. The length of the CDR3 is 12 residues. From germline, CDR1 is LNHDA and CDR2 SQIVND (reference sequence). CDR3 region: CASSIVQGAAFF. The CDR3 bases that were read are TGTGCCAGTAGTATCGTTCAGGGGGCA. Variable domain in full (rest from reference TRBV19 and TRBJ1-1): DGGITQSPKYLFRKEGQNVTLSCEQNLNHDAMYWYRQDPGQGLRLIYYSQIVNDFQKGDIAEGYSVSREKKESFPLTVTSAQKNPTAFYLCASSIVQGAAFFGQGTRLTVV.

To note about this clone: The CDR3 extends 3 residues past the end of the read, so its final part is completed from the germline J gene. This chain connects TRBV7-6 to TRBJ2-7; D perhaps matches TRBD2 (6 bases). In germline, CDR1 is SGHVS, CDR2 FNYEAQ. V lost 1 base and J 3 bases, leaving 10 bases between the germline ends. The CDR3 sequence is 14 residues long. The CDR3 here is CASSLEGGNYEQYF. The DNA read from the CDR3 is TGTGCCAGCAGCTTAGAAGGCGGGAACTACGAG.

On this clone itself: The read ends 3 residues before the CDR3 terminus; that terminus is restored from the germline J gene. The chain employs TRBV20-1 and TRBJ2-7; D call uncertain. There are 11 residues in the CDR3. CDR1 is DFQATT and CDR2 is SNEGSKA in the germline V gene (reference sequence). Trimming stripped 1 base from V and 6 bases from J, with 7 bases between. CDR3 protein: CSARVFSEQYF. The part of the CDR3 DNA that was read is TGCAGTGCTAGAGTGTTCTCCGAG.

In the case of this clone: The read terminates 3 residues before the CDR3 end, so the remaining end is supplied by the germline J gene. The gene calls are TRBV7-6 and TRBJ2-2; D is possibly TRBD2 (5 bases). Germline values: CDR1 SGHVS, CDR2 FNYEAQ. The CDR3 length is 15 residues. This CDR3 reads CASSLGLQTNEKLFF. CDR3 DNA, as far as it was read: TGTGCCAGCAGCTTAGGGTTACAGACTAATGAAAAG.

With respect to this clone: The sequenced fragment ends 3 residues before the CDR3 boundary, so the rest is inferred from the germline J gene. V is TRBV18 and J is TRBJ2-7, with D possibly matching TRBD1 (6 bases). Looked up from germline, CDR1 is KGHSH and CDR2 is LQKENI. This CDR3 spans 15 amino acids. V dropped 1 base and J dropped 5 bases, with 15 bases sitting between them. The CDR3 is CASSPQGEGWDEQYF. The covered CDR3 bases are TGTGCCAGCTCACCACAGGGGGAAGGTTGGGACGAG.

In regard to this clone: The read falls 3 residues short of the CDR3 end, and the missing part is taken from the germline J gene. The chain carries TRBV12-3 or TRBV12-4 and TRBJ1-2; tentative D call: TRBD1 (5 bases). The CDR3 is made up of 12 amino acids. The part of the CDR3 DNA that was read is TGTGCCAGCAGTTTGGCTAGGGGAGGC. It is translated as CASSLARGG. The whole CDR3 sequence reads CASSLARGGYTF.

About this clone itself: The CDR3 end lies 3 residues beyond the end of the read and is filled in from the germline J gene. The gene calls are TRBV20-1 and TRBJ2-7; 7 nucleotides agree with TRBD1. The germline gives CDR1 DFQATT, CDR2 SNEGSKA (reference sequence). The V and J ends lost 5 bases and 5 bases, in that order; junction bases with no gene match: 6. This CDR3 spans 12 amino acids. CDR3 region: CSAPGTAHEQYF. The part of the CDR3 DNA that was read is TGCAGTGCTCCTGGGACAGCTCACGAG.

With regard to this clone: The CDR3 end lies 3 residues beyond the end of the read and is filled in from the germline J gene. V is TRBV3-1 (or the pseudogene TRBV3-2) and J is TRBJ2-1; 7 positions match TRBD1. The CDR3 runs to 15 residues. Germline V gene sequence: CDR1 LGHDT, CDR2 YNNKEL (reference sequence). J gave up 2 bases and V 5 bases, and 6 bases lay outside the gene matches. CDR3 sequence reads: CASSETGRAYNEQFF. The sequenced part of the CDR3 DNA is TGTGCCAGCAGCGAGACAGGGCGGGCCTACAATGAG.

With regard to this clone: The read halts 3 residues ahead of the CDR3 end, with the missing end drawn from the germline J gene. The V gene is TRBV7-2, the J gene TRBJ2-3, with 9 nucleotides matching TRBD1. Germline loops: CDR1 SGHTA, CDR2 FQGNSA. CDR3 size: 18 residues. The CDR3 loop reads CASRLALPGQGNTDTQYF. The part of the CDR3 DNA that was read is TGTGCAAGTCGCTTAGCGCTTCCTGGACAGGGGAACACAGATACG. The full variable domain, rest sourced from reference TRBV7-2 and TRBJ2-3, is GAGVSQSPSNKVTEKGKDVELRCDPISGHTALYWYRQSLGQGLEFLIYFQGNSAPDKSGLPSDRFSAERTGGSVSTLTIQRTQQEDSAVYLCASRLALPGQGNTDTQYFGPGTRLTVL.

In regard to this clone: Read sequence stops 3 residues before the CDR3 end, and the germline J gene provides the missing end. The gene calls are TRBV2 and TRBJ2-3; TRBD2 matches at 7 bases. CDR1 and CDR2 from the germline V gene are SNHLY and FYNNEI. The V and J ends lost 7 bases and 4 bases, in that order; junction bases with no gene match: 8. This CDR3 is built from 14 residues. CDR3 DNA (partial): TGTGCCAGCATGAGCGGGAATTATGCAGATACG. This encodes CASMSGNYADT. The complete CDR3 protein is CASMSGNYADTQYF.

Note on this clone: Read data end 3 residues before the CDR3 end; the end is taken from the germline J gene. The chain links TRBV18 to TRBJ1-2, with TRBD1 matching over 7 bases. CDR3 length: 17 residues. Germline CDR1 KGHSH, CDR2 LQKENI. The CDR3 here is CASSPPGHSGGYYDYTF. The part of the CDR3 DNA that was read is TGTGCCAGCTCACCACCTGGGCACTCAGGGGGGTACTACGAC.

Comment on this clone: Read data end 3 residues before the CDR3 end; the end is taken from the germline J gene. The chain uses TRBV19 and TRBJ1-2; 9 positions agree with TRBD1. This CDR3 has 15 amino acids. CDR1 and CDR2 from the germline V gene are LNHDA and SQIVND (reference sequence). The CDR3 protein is CASAKMTGGMGDYTF. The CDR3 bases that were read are TGTGCCAGCGCAAAAATGACAGGGGGAATGGGCGAC. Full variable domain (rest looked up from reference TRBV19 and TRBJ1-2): DGGITQSPKYLFRKEGQNVTLSCEQNLNHDAMYWYRQDPGQGLRLIYYSQIVNDFQKGDIAEGYSVSREKKESFPLTVTSAQKNPTAFYLCASAKMTGGMGDYTFGSGTRLTVV.

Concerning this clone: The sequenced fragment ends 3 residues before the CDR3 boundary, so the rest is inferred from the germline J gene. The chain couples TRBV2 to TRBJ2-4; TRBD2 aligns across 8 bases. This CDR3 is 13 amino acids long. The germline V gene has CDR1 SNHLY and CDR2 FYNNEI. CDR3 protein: CASSGTSQETQYF. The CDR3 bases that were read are TGTGCCAGCAGTGGGACTAGCCAAGAGACT. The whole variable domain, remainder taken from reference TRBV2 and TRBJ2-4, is EPEVTQTPSHQVTQMGQEVILRCVPISNHLYFYWYRQILGQKVEFLVSFYNNEISEKSEIFDDQFSVERPDGSNFTLKIRSTKLEDSAMYFCASSGTSQETQYFGAGTRLSVL.

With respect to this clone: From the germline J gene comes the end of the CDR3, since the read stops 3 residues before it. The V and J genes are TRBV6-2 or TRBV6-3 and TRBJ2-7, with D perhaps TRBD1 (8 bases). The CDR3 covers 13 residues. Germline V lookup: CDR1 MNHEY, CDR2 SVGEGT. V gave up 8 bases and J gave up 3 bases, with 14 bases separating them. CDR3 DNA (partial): TGTGCCAGCGGGGAGGGACAGGTCTACGAG. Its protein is CASGEGQVYE. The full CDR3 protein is CASGEGQVYEQYF.